The 7 T cell receptor beta chains given below trace back to one sample, sequenced in a study of shared clonotypes between healthy human individuals. Naive CD8 cells were CD45RO-negative, positively selected for CCR7, excluding terminally differentiated effector memory CD45RA+ cells. The repertoire was sequenced with immunoSEQ multiplex PCR; TCRdb's copy has only in-frame clones and lacks some. This sample has 550,000 to 650,000 clones; roughly 96% occur once, and the top ten carry approximately 0.12%. Sample: naive CD8+ T cells sorted from blood. The receptors here all came from a woman in her twenties or thirties in good health.

This clone was recorded a few times. V and J are TRBV20-1 and TRBJ1-1; D not certain. The CDR3 has 10 amino acids. Germline lookup yields CDR1 DFQATT and CDR2 SNEGSKA (reference sequence). V lost 6 bases, J lost 7 bases, and 9 bases lay in between. DNA of the CDR3: TGCAGTGCCCAGACTGTTGAAGCTTTCTTT. Protein: CSAQTVEAFF.

This clone was seen more than once but under ten times. The J gene is TRBJ1-2, the V gene TRBV7-9; TRBD1 matches 8 bases. V gave up 1 base and J gave up 7 bases; unmatched junction bases: 5. The germline V gene has CDR1 SEHNR and CDR2 FQNEAQ (reference sequence). This CDR3 spans 14 amino acids. CDR3 residues: CASSLVGQGRGYTF. CDR3 DNA sequence: TGTGCCAGCAGCTTAGTTGGACAGGGTCGTGGCTACACCTTC.

The V gene is TRBV28, the J gene TRBJ1-1; 11 bases are a match to TRBD1. The trim removed 5 bases at V and 7 bases at J, leaving 6 bases unmatched. The CDR3 covers 14 residues. Germline-derived CDR1 and CDR2 are MDHEN and SYDVKM. CDR3 loop: CASSGSGTGGEAFF. The CDR3 DNA follows: TGTGCCAGCAGTGGCTCCGGGACAGGGGGTGAAGCTTTCTTT.

This chain uses TRBV27 with TRBJ1-5, with a possible D match to TRBD1 (5 bases). The CDR3 is 15 residues long. V lost 5 bases to trimming and J lost 0 bases, with 11 bases between them. The germline gives CDR1 MNHEY, CDR2 SMNVEV (reference sequence). This CDR3 reads CASSTDSDSNQPQHF. CDR3 in DNA: TGTGCCAGCAGTACCGACAGCGATAGCAATCAGCCCCAGCATTTT.

The chain is built from TRBV29-1 and TRBJ1-1, with D possibly being TRBD1 (5 bases). V lost 6 bases, J lost 4 bases, and 18 bases lay in between. The length of the CDR3 is 14 residues. Germline CDR1 reads SQVTM; CDR2 reads ANQGSEA. CDR3 sequence (DNA): TGCAGCGTGTGCAGGGAGAGGGAGGGCACTGAAGCTTTCTTT. Its protein product is CSVCREREGTEAFF.

The J gene is TRBJ1-2, the V gene TRBV5-6; D is ambiguous. V dropped 1 base and J dropped 2 bases, with 6 bases sitting between them. Germline lookup yields CDR1 SGHDT and CDR2 YYEEEE. The CDR3 has 13 amino acids. The CDR3 bases are TGTGCCAGCAGCTTGACCGTGAACTATGGCTACACCTTC. Its translation is CASSLTVNYGYTF.

This CDR3 is CASSHNSYEQYF. For the CDR3, the DNA is TGTGCCAGCAGCCATAACTCCTACGAGCAGTACTTC. The chain couples TRBV7-8 to TRBJ2-7; D remains ambiguous. V lost 5 bases and J 0 bases, leaving 5 bases between the germline ends. CDR1 and CDR2 from the germline V gene are SGHVS and FQNEAQ. The CDR3 contains 12 residues.